These 27 T cell receptor beta chains were sequenced from one sample in a study of beta chain features in type 1 diabetes. Expressed TCRB transcripts got sequenced, as all isolated RNA was reverse transcribed. Sequencing used immunoSEQ multiplex PCR; TCRdb keeps in-frame clones, though not all of them. The sample records hundreds of thousands of clones, 13% being singletons. Their specific antigens are unknown. Study outcomes and limitations: All four CD4+ subsets from Type 1 diabetes patients carried moderately but significantly shorter TCRB CDR3s.

Sequencing was performed on naive CD4+ T cells from blood. Receptors were obtained from a man younger than 35 with type 1 diabetes.

The chain has TRBV30 and TRBJ1-5; a weak D match, TRBD1 (6 bases). Germline-derived CDR1 and CDR2 are GTSNPN and SVGIG (reference sequence). The length of the CDR3 is 14 residues. The V and J ends lost 4 bases and 4 bases respectively, with 14 bases between them. In DNA form, the CDR3 reads TGTGCCTGGACCCTGGACAGCACAAATCAGCCCCAGCATTTT. Protein product: CAWTLDSTNQPQHF.

The J gene is TRBJ1-3, the V gene TRBV9; D not resolved. Germline V gene lookup returns CDR1 SGDLS and CDR2 YYNGEE. V shed 4 bases and J shed 2 bases, with 10 bases lying between them. The CDR3 extends over 14 amino acids. CDR3 loop: CASSPPGAGNTIYF. The CDR3 coding sequence is TGTGCCAGCAGCCCACCCGGGGCTGGAAACACCATATATTTT.

This clone has just a few counts. J is TRBJ1-1 and V is TRBV4-1; 7 bases line up with TRBD1. Germline CDR1 and CDR2: MGHRA and YSYEKL. The CDR3 has 15 residues. With 4 bases clipped from V and 4 bases from J, the junction kept 9 bases outside the gene matches. The CDR3 loop reads CASSRAHSGGTEAFF. The CDR3 nucleotides are TGCGCCAGCAGCCGCGCGCACTCAGGGGGCACTGAAGCTTTCTTT.

In this sample, this clone turned up a few times. The chain employs TRBV4-1 and TRBJ1-6, with D unresolved. The V end lost 5 bases, the J end lost 7 bases, and 18 bases lay between the germline ends. This CDR3 region has 16 residues. Germline CDR1 reads MGHRA; CDR2 reads YSYEKL. CDR3 in DNA: TGCGCCAGCAGCTCCCAAGGGAGGGAGAGGAATTCACCCCTCCACTTT. As protein: CASSSQGRERNSPLHF.

The rearrangement uses TRBV28 and TRBJ2-6; D is unclear. Germline values: CDR1 MDHEN, CDR2 SYDVKM. V was cut by 5 bases and J by 1 base, with 9 bases left in between. The CDR3 runs 15 residues. CDR3 residues: CASSPLESGANVLTF. For the CDR3, the DNA is TGTGCCAGCAGTCCTCTAGAGTCTGGGGCCAACGTCCTGACTTTC.

The chain links TRBV7-9 to TRBJ2-6; D may correspond to TRBD1 or TRBD2 (5 bases each). This CDR3 has 18 residues. The V gene's germline CDR1 is SEHNR and CDR2 FQNEAQ (reference sequence). V lost 5 bases, J lost 0 bases, and 17 bases lay in between. CDR3 nucleotides: TGTGCCAGCAGCCCCCGGAGAGGGACGAGCTCTGGGGCCAACGTCCTGACTTTC. Its protein is CASSPRRGTSSGANVLTF.

To note about this clone: Other nucleotide sequences in the sample specify the same CDR3. The V gene is TRBV30, the J gene TRBJ2-7, with D unclear. Germline-derived CDR1 and CDR2 are GTSNPN and SVGIG (reference sequence). Trimming cost V 3 bases and J 2 bases, with 8 bases left between them. This CDR3 spans 12 amino acids. This CDR3 is CAWSVGPYEQYF. DNA of the CDR3: TGTGCCTGGAGCGTCGGACCCTACGAGCAGTACTTC.

The chain employs TRBV7-9 and TRBJ2-1, with TRBD1 as a possible D gene (5 bases). Looked up from germline, CDR1 is SEHNR and CDR2 is FQNEAQ (reference sequence). There are 11 residues in the CDR3. Trimming cost V 1 base and J 14 bases, with 9 bases left between them. CDR3 protein: CASSLEGPEFF. CDR3 sequence (DNA): TGTGCCAGCAGCTTAGAGGGGCCTGAGTTCTTC.

The chain uses TRBV7-2 and TRBJ2-7; D perhaps matches TRBD1 (6 bases). The CDR3 spans 16 residues. Trimming pared 5 bases from V and 2 bases from J, leaving 19 bases between. CDR1 SGHTA and CDR2 FQGNSA come from the germline V gene. The chain's CDR3 is CASSPGGQKSTYEQYF. The CDR3 nucleotides read TGTGCCAGCAGCCCTGGCGGACAGAAGAGTACCTACGAGCAGTACTTC.

This clone appeared a few times. The genes are TRBV25-1 and TRBJ1-1; tentatively, D is TRBD1 (5 bases). Germline lookup yields CDR1 MGHDK and CDR2 SYGVNS. This CDR3 has 14 amino acids. The germline V and J ends were trimmed by 5 bases and 1 base, with 11 bases remaining between them. The CDR3 is CASSRGNTNTEAFF. The CDR3 DNA reads as TGTGCCAGCAGTCGGGGGAACACGAACACTGAAGCTTTCTTT.

This clone has just a few counts. The gene calls are TRBV29-1 and TRBJ2-1; the D gene is possibly TRBD1 (7 bases). Trimming pared 6 bases from V and 9 bases from J, leaving 27 bases between. Germline V lookup: CDR1 SQVTM, CDR2 ANQGSEA. The CDR3 extends over 16 amino acids. CDR3 nucleotides: TGCAGCGTCGATACCCTCATATCGACAGGGAGGCCTGAGCAGTTCTTC. Translating it yields CSVDTLISTGRPEQFF.

In its sample, this clone was seen a few times. This chain joins TRBV11-3 and TRBJ2-1, with D possibly matching TRBD1 (6 bases). The CDR3 length is 14 residues. V lost 1 base, J lost 7 bases, and 11 bases lay in between. The germline CDR1 and CDR2 sequences are SGHNT and YENEEA. The DNA of the CDR3 is TGTGCCAGCAGCTTAGGGGGGACACGGAATGAGCAGTTCTTC. It translates to CASSLGGTRNEQFF.

The chain recombines TRBV30 with TRBJ1-1; D call uncertain. Trimming took 4 bases from V and 0 from J, leaving 6 bases between them. CDR3 size: 12 residues. Germline CDR1 and CDR2: GTSNPN and SVGIG (reference sequence). CDR3 region: CAWILMNTEAFF. In DNA form, the CDR3 reads TGTGCCTGGATTCTAATGAACACTGAAGCTTTCTTT.

This clone turned up a few times. The V and J genes are TRBV14 and TRBJ2-3, with D uncertain. V shed 2 bases and J shed 2 bases, with 8 bases lying between them. The CDR3 is 14 residues long. From germline, CDR1 is SGHDN and CDR2 FVKESK. The CDR3, as DNA: TGTGCCAGCAGCCAATCGGACCTCACAGATACGCAGTATTTT. This codes for CASSQSDLTDTQYF.

The chain employs TRBV23-1 and TRBJ1-2; D is perhaps TRBD1 (6 bases). TRBV23-1 is treated as an ORF (open reading frame) with a function not yet certain. V was trimmed by 2 bases and J by 4 bases, leaving 8 bases between them. CDR3 length equals 13 residues. CDR3 sequence: CASSQTGSYGYTF. CDR3 bases: TGCGCCAGCAGTCAAACAGGGAGCTATGGCTACACCTTC.

This clone was recorded once. V gene TRBV9 combines with J gene TRBJ1-4, with a possible D match to TRBD1 (6 bases). With 4 bases removed from V and 2 bases from J, the gap between germline ends came to 9 bases. CDR1 and CDR2 (germline): SGDLS, YYNGEE. The CDR3 length is 14 residues. Here the CDR3 DNA reads TGTGCCAGCAGCCCGCAGGGGACTAATGAAAAACTGTTTTTT. It encodes CASSPQGTNEKLFF.

V usage is TRBV5-1 and J usage is TRBJ2-6; a possible D gene is TRBD1 (6 bases). CDR3 length: 15 residues. Germline loops: CDR1 SGHRS, CDR2 YFSETQ. V lost 4 bases, J lost 4 bases, and 12 bases lay in between. CDR3 nucleotides: TGCGCCAGCAGCACCACAGGGTCGGGGGCCAACGTCCTGACTTTC. Amino acid sequence: CASSTTGSGANVLTF.

J is TRBJ1-6 and V is TRBV6-5, with TRBD1 identical over 9 bases. The CDR3 runs 15 residues. Germline V lookup: CDR1 MNHEY, CDR2 SVGAGI. V gave up 6 bases and J gave up 7 bases; unmatched junction bases: 7. CDR3: CASRPGQGRNSPLHF. The CDR3 DNA follows: TGTGCCAGCAGACCAGGACAGGGGCGAAATTCACCCCTCCACTTT.

V gene TRBV2 combines with J gene TRBJ1-2; TRBD1 matches 8 bases. The CDR3 consists of 13 residues. The V segment lost 6 bases and the J segment 2 bases; nucleotides outside the gene matches: 2. Germline V gene data show CDR1 as SNHLY and CDR2 as FYNNEI. CDR3 residues: CASRGQGNYGYTF. The CDR3 DNA sequence: TGTGCCAGCAGAGGACAGGGAAACTATGGCTACACCTTC.

The CDR3 protein is CASSLPAPGETQYF. In DNA form, the CDR3 reads TGTGCCAGCAGCTTGCCAGCGCCAGGGGAGACCCAGTACTTC. The gene calls are TRBV5-4 and TRBJ2-5, with D maybe TRBD1 (5 bases). From germline, CDR1 is SGHNT and CDR2 YYREEE (reference sequence). The CDR3 is 14 amino acids. The germline V and J ends were trimmed by 1 base and 5 bases, with 12 bases remaining between them.

In its sample, this clone was seen a few times. The chain combines TRBV10-3 with TRBJ2-7; the D gene is possibly TRBD1 (5 bases). V dropped 0 bases and J dropped 6 bases, with 12 bases sitting between them. CDR3 length equals 14 residues. Germline assignment: CDR1 ENHRY and CDR2 SYGVKD. The CDR3 coding sequence is TGTGCCATCAGTGAGTCGACAAGGGGTCCCGAGCAGTACTTC. This sequence encodes CAISESTRGPEQYF.

In regard to this clone: Just one base apart from a much larger clone, this may be a read error. Other DNA sequences in the sample encode the same CDR3. This chain uses TRBV5-6 with TRBJ1-3; D remains unclear. The CDR3 totals 11 residues. Trimming removed 2 bases at V and 3 bases at J, with 0 bases between. Looked up from germline, CDR1 is SGHDT and CDR2 is YYEEEE. CDR3 DNA sequence: TGTGCCAGCAGCTTTGGAAACACCATATATTTT. It is translated as CASSFGNTIYF.

This chain joins TRBV7-9 and TRBJ2-5; 7 bases agree with TRBD1. J lost 1 base, V lost 5 bases, and 7 bases had no gene match. The germline V gene encodes CDR1 SEHNR and CDR2 FQNEAQ (reference sequence). This CDR3 is 15 amino acids long. The CDR3 nucleotides are TGTGCCAGCAGCACTCACAGGGGTGGCCAAGAGACCCAGTACTTC. Encoded protein: CASSTHRGGQETQYF.

This clone was observed a few times. The V gene is TRBV10-3, the J gene TRBJ1-6; 7 nucleotides match TRBD1. This CDR3 comprises 13 residues. In germline, CDR1 is ENHRY, CDR2 SYGVKD. V was clipped by 7 bases and J by 6 bases; unmatched bases: 3. The DNA of the CDR3 is TGTGCCATCAAGGGACAGATTAATTCACCCCTCCACTTT. Translated, it gives CAIKGQINSPLHF.

A few counts support this clone. The chain has TRBV9 and TRBJ2-7; possibly TRBD1 or TRBD2 for D (5 bases each). The CDR3 contains 14 residues. Germline V gives CDR1 SGDLS, CDR2 YYNGEE. The V and J ends lost 0 bases and 2 bases respectively, with 9 bases between them. This CDR3 is CASSVEEGPYEQYF. CDR3 in DNA: TGTGCCAGCAGCGTAGAAGAGGGACCCTACGAGCAGTACTTC.

This clone was counted between two and nine times. The rearrangement joins TRBV13 to TRBJ1-3; D uncertain. Trimming took 0 bases from V and 0 from J, leaving 15 bases between them. CDR1 is PRHDT and CDR2 is FYEKMQ in the germline V gene (reference sequence). This CDR3 has 18 amino acids. As DNA, the CDR3 is TGTGCCAGCAGCTTAGGTCCCCCAATTGGGCCCTCTGGAAACACCATATATTTT. Residues: CASSLGPPIGPSGNTIYF.

This clone occurred once. The chain joins TRBV25-1 to TRBJ1-2, with D maybe TRBD1 (5 bases). The V gene's germline CDR1 is MGHDK and CDR2 SYGVNS. This CDR3 is built from 12 residues. The V end was cut by 2 bases, the J end by 5 bases, with 6 bases between. The CDR3 DNA reads as TGTGCCAGCAGTGAACCAGGGTATGGCTACACCTTC. Translated: CASSEPGYGYTF.